The next 15 T cell receptor beta chains were all read from a single sample in a study of Graves' ophthalmopathy and Graves' hyperthyroidism. RNA transcripts served as template for amplifying TCR beta CDR3 sequences. An initial RT-PCR round employing HTBI primers preceded a second-round multiplex PCR. Via MiXCR, TCRdb re-called the multiplex PCR reads, giving one row per CDR3 protein. The table lists more than 300,000 distinct CDR3 sequences, about 18% of them singletons. Sequenced: peripheral blood. The receptors here all came from an adult woman with stable Graves' hyperthyroidism.

Comment on this clonotype: This may be a read error: a much more frequent sequence differs by one nucleotide. The chain couples TRBV24-1 to TRBJ1-2, with D possibly being TRBD1 (5 bases). CDR3 length equals 14 residues. Germline CDR1 is KGHDR and CDR2 is SFDVKD. The DNA of the CDR3 is TGTGCCATCAGTGAGAATACAGGATCGTTCGGCTACACCTTC. It translates to CAISENTGSFGYTF.

This clonotype showed up many times. V is TRBV3-1 and J is TRBJ1-5; a possible D gene is TRBD1 (5 bases). CDR1 is LGHDT and CDR2 is YNNKEL in the germline V gene (reference sequence). The CDR3 is 15 amino acids. V shed 0 bases and J shed 9 bases, with 15 bases lying between them. CDR3 DNA: TGTGCCAGCAGCCAAGAGGGAGGGCAGGGACTGCCCCAGCATTTT. As protein: CASSQEGGQGLPQHF. The whole variable domain, remainder taken from reference TRBV3-1 and TRBJ1-5, is DTAVSQTPKYLVTQMGNDKSIKCEQNLGHDTMYWYKQDSKKFLKIMFSYNNKELIINETVPNRFSPKSPDKAHLNLHINSLELGDSAVYFCASSQEGGQGLPQHFGDGTRLSIL.

Ten or more counts support this clonotype. The chain is built from TRBV19 and TRBJ1-1; TRBD1 is a possible D gene (5 bases). Germline-derived CDR1 and CDR2 are LNHDA and SQIVND (reference sequence). Trimming removed 0 bases at V and 6 bases at J, with 14 bases between. The CDR3 extends over 15 amino acids. The CDR3, as DNA: TGTGCCAGTAGTATAGAGGGGCGTGTAGCATCTGAAGCTTTCTTT. Encoded protein: CASSIEGRVASEAFF.

The rearrangement joins TRBV3-1 to TRBJ2-5, with 12 bases that match TRBD2. V dropped 1 base and J dropped 4; count of bases not matched to a gene: 10. From germline, CDR1 is LGHDT and CDR2 YNNKEL (reference sequence). CDR3 length: 18 amino acids. CDR3 protein: CASSQAMSGLAGLETQYF. The CDR3 coding sequence is TGTGCCAGCAGCCAAGCGATGTCCGGACTAGCGGGATTAGAGACCCAGTACTTC.

The chain carries TRBV27 and TRBJ2-5; TRBD2 matches at 9 bases. The V gene's germline CDR1 is MNHEY and CDR2 SMNVEV (reference sequence). The J segment lost 4 bases and the V segment lost 6 bases, leaving 6 bases of the junction unmatched. The CDR3 spans 14 residues. The CDR3 nucleotides read TGTGCCAGCAGAAGGCTAGCGGGAACAGAGACCCAGTACTTC. Protein product: CASRRLAGTETQYF.

This clonotype has at least ten counts. The CDR3 DNA reads TGTGCCAGCACCTCCGGGAGTAGCGGGGCTTCCTACGAGCAGTACTTC. Protein sequence: CASTSGSSGASYEQYF. V and J are TRBV6-2 or TRBV6-3 and TRBJ2-7; 8 nucleotides align to TRBD2. Per germline, CDR1 MNHEY and CDR2 SVGEGT. V lost 7 bases, J lost 1 base, and 12 bases stayed unmatched. This CDR3 is 16 amino acids long.

In this sample, this clonotype turned up many times. The rearrangement uses TRBV20-1 and TRBJ1-1; tentative D call: TRBD1 (6 bases). The CDR3 extends over 14 amino acids. The V gene lost 4 bases and the J gene lost 7 bases, with 19 bases spanning the gap. Germline CDR1 and CDR2: DFQATT and SNEGSKA (reference sequence). This CDR3 reads CSATTGRAGFEAFF. The CDR3 coding sequence is TGCAGTGCTACCACAGGGAGGGCTGGGTTTGAAGCTTTCTTT.

The V call is TRBV20-1, the J call TRBJ2-5; 9 positions match TRBD2. The CDR3 loop spans 18 amino acids. CDR1 and CDR2 (germline): DFQATT, SNEGSKA (reference sequence). The junction had 16 bases not matched to a gene; V was cut back by 0 bases and J by 5 bases. CDR3 coding DNA: TGCAGTGCTAGAGATCTGAGGGTTGCGGGAGGGTCGGGGGAGACCCAGTACTTC. This translates into CSARDLRVAGGSGETQYF.

This clonotype has ten or more counts. The chain recombines TRBV6-5 with TRBJ2-2; D gene uncertain. Germline CDR1 MNHEY, CDR2 SVGAGI. The CDR3 loop spans 15 amino acids. Trimming took off 0 bases at V and 4 bases at J, with 9 bases between the two ends. CDR3 bases: TGTGCCAGCAGTTACTCGCCCGGAGTCACCGGGGAGCTGTTTTTT. It yields the protein CASSYSPGVTGELFF.

The genes are TRBV18 and TRBJ1-2, with 8 bases fitting TRBD1. This CDR3 comprises 18 residues. Germline CDR1 reads KGHSH; CDR2 reads LQKENI. Trimming cost V 3 bases and J 7 bases; bases outside gene matches: 19. CDR3 coding DNA: TGTGCCAGCTCACCGGGTTCGTCTCGGGCAGGGGGCATCTCTGGCTACACCTTC. This translates into CASSPGSSRAGGISGYTF.

V gene TRBV6-5 combines with J gene TRBJ2-7; D perhaps matches TRBD2 (6 bases). Trimming stripped 2 bases from V and 5 bases from J, with 13 bases between. Germline loops: CDR1 MNHEY, CDR2 SVGAGI. The CDR3 totals 14 residues. The CDR3 DNA reads as TGTGCCAGCAGTTACCCCAGGGAGGAAAACGAGCAGTACTTC. Its translation: CASSYPREENEQYF.

This clonotype has a handful of counts. This chain links TRBV20-1 with TRBJ1-5; D unclear. CDR3 size: 12 residues. Germline V lookup: CDR1 DFQATT, CDR2 SNEGSKA (reference sequence). The V and J ends lost 2 bases and 8 bases respectively, with 10 bases between them. The CDR3 spells CSARWGMKPQHF. The DNA of the CDR3 is TGCAGTGCTAGATGGGGAATGAAGCCCCAGCATTTT.

The table lists this clonotype with many counts. V and J are TRBV28 and TRBJ1-1, with 7 bases matching TRBD1. This CDR3 has 13 residues. The germline CDR1 and CDR2 sequences are MDHEN and SYDVKM. V lost 2 bases, J lost 7 bases, and 4 bases stayed unmatched. Written as DNA, the CDR3 is TGTGCCAGCAGTTTAATGGACAGGTTTGAAGCTTTCTTT. Translating gives CASSLMDRFEAFF.

This clonotype was detected many times. The rearrangement links TRBV7-2 to TRBJ2-5; no clear D. The ends were cut back, 5 bases at V and 1 base at J, with 11 bases in the middle. In germline, CDR1 is SGHTA, CDR2 FQGNSA. The CDR3 totals 14 residues. CDR3 region: CASSTSGLQETQYF. DNA of the CDR3: TGTGCCAGCAGCACCTCTGGGCTCCAAGAGACCCAGTACTTC.

There are many counts of this clonotype. The V and J genes are TRBV12-3 or TRBV12-4 and TRBJ2-4; D is unclear. The CDR3 is 14 amino acids. V shed 3 bases and J shed 3 bases, with 9 bases lying between them. CDR3 protein: CASSFGFFKNIQYF. CDR3 sequence (DNA): TGTGCCAGCAGTTTCGGGTTCTTCAAAAACATTCAGTACTTC.